Presented here are 15 T cell receptor beta chains from one specimen sequenced in a study of blood T cell repertoires in COVID-19 (dated by TCRdb to the early 2020s). Libraries were built with the immunoSEQ multiplex PCR assay. TCRdb limited this immuneACCESS table to in-frame rearrangements with V and J called. A share of clones is missing; checked studies link under half to unresolved V genes, and the rest is unexplained. This sample holds 250,000 to 300,000 clones; approximately 90% were observed only once. The ten largest make up 0.99% of the sample. Sequenced material: peripheral blood. The origin of the receptors is a woman between 40 and 55 years old who had recovered from COVID-19.

V is TRBV10-3 and J is TRBJ1-4; tentative D call: TRBD1 (5 bases). The CDR3 consists of 14 residues. Germline CDR1 and CDR2: ENHRY and SYGVKD. Trimming stripped 8 bases from V and 3 bases from J, with 13 bases between. The CDR3 DNA is TGTGCCATCCGGGCCGGCAGGGCTAATGAAAAACTGTTTTTT. It yields the protein CAIRAGRANEKLFF.

The sample holds one count of this clone. The chain has TRBV11-3 and TRBJ1-2, with D perhaps TRBD1 (5 bases). Germline V CDR1 and CDR2: SGHNT, YENEEA. This CDR3 has 16 residues. V shed 4 bases and J shed 0 bases, with 15 bases lying between them. CDR3 in amino acids: CASSSRRQHTNYGYTF. CDR3 bases: TGTGCCAGCAGCTCCCGGAGACAGCACACTAACTATGGCTACACCTTC.

The chain joins TRBV7-9 to TRBJ2-7, with 12 bases matching TRBD2. The CDR3 is 17 amino acids. Per germline, CDR1 SEHNR and CDR2 FQNEAQ (reference sequence). Trimming removed 2 bases from V and 5 bases from J; junction bases left unmatched: 10. The CDR3 nucleotides are TGTGCCAGCAGCTTATTCGTTCGGACTAGCGGGATCGACGAGCAGTACTTC. Protein sequence: CASSLFVRTSGIDEQYF. The whole variable domain, remainder taken from reference TRBV7-9 and TRBJ2-7, is DTGVSQNPRHKITKRGQNVTFRCDPISEHNRLYWYRQTLGQGPEFLTYFQNEAQLEKSRLLSDRFSAERPKGSFSTLEIQRTEQGDSAMYLCASSLFVRTSGIDEQYFGPGTRLTVT.

V is TRBV18 and J is TRBJ2-5; D gene uncertain. In germline, CDR1 is KGHSH, CDR2 LQKENI. The CDR3 sequence is 13 residues long. V was clipped by 6 bases and J by 2 bases, with 10 bases between them. This CDR3 reads CASSRSAQETQYF. The CDR3 coding sequence is TGTGCCAGCTCGAGGAGCGCACAAGAGACCCAGTACTTC.

The J gene is TRBJ2-3, the V gene TRBV2; 10 nucleotides align to TRBD2. Germline CDR1 SNHLY, CDR2 FYNNEI. Trimming removed 6 bases from V and 1 base from J; junction bases left unmatched: 4. The CDR3 runs to 15 residues. In DNA, the CDR3 is TGTGCCAGCAGCGCCCTAGCGGGAGGCACAGATACGCAGTATTTT. Translated: CASSALAGGTDTQYF.

The chain joins TRBV3-1 (or the pseudogene TRBV3-2) to TRBJ1-1; D perhaps matches TRBD1 (5 bases). The V end lost 3 bases, the J end lost 7 bases, and 9 bases lay between the germline ends. Germline V lookup: CDR1 LGHDT, CDR2 YNNKEL (reference sequence). CDR3 length: 12 amino acids. The CDR3 loop is CASSQGHNEAFF. In DNA, the CDR3 is TGTGCCAGCAGCCAGGGGCACAATGAAGCTTTCTTT.

The J gene is TRBJ2-1, the V gene TRBV5-6; D gene unclear. The CDR3 runs 13 residues. Germline CDR1 reads SGHDT; CDR2 reads YYEEEE. V gave up 4 bases and J gave up 8 bases, with 13 bases separating them. The CDR3 bases are TGTGCCAGCAGCCCTACCCTACGAGATGAGCAGTTCTTC. Encoded protein: CASSPTLRDEQFF.

DNA of the CDR3: TGTGCCAGCAGCCCCCACCGCGGAGGGGCCACAGATACGCAGTATTTT. Protein: CASSPHRGGATDTQYF. This sequence joins TRBV7-2 and TRBJ2-3; maybe TRBD2 (6 bases). Trimming removed 5 bases from V and 2 bases from J, with 17 bases in between. The CDR3 runs 16 residues. Germline V lookup: CDR1 SGHTA, CDR2 FQGNSA. Supplemented by reference TRBV7-2 and TRBJ2-3, the full variable domain reads GAGVSQSPSNKVTEKGKDVELRCDPISGHTALYWYRQSLGQGLEFLIYFQGNSAPDKSGLPSDRFSAERTGGSVSTLTIQRTQQEDSAVYLCASSPHRGGATDTQYFGPGTRLTVL.

V gene TRBV27 combines with J gene TRBJ1-1; TRBD1 might be the D (5 bases). CDR1 and CDR2 (germline): MNHEY, SMNVEV (reference sequence). V dropped 3 bases and J dropped 1 base, with 9 bases sitting between them. There are 14 residues in the CDR3. The CDR3 is CASSFRGENTEAFF. For the CDR3, the DNA is TGTGCCAGCAGTTTTCGGGGGGAGAACACTGAAGCTTTCTTT.

The rearrangement joins TRBV19 to TRBJ2-2; TRBD1 agrees at 7 bases. Germline trimming cut 5 bases from V and 0 bases from J; bases unmatched to any gene: 3. This CDR3 comprises 15 residues. Per germline, CDR1 LNHDA and CDR2 SQIVND (reference sequence). The CDR3 bases are TGTGCCAGTAGTCGCGACAGGGCGAACACCGGGGAGCTGTTTTTT. It translates to CASSRDRANTGELFF.

The chain has TRBV27 and TRBJ1-5; 9 bases are shared with TRBD1. The CDR3 spans 16 residues. V shed 5 bases, J shed 9 bases, and the junction held 14 bases outside the gene matches. Germline V gives CDR1 MNHEY, CDR2 SMNVEV (reference sequence). CDR3 sequence (DNA): TGTGCCAGCAGTCCTCGGGACAGGGCATTCGGGAGGCCCCAGCATTTT. It codes for CASSPRDRAFGRPQHF.

The chain employs TRBV4-3 and TRBJ2-7; a weak D match, TRBD2 (6 bases). Trimming pared 4 bases from V and 7 bases from J, leaving 20 bases between. Germline-derived CDR1 and CDR2 are LGHNA and YSLEER. This CDR3 has 15 residues. CDR3 amino acids: CASSPNVRGSEEQYF. The CDR3 coding sequence is TGCGCCAGCAGCCCCAACGTGCGGGGTTCCGAGGAGCAGTACTTC.

This chain connects TRBV7-8 to TRBJ1-5; the match to TRBD1 covers 8 bases. The CDR3 has 16 residues. Germline V gene sequence: CDR1 SGHVS, CDR2 FQNEAQ. Trimming cost V 5 bases and J 6 bases; bases outside gene matches: 12. The CDR3 loop is CASSPPDRGRGQPQHF. CDR3 sequence (DNA): TGTGCCAGCAGCCCGCCTGACAGGGGTAGGGGTCAGCCCCAGCATTTT.

The chain joins TRBV5-1 to TRBJ1-2; 11 nucleotides match TRBD1. Per the germline V gene, CDR1 is SGHRS and CDR2 is YFSETQ. The CDR3 covers 14 residues. Trimming cost V 4 bases and J 4 bases; bases outside gene matches: 3. The CDR3 reads CASSPGTGGYGYTF. CDR3 DNA: TGCGCCAGCAGCCCCGGGACAGGGGGCTATGGCTACACCTTC.

V gene TRBV30 combines with J gene TRBJ1-4; D ambiguous. V gave up 3 bases and J gave up 3 bases, with 5 bases separating them. Germline lookup yields CDR1 GTSNPN and CDR2 SVGIG (reference sequence). CDR3 length: 12 amino acids. The CDR3 is CAWRGPNEKLFF. CDR3 sequence (DNA): TGTGCCTGGAGGGGCCCTAATGAAAAACTGTTTTTT. Using reference TRBV30 and TRBJ1-4 for the parts outside the CDR3, the full variable domain is SQTIHQWPATLVQPVGSPLSLECTVEGTSNPNLYWYRQAAGRGLQLLFYSVGIGQISSEVPQNLSASRPQDRQFILSSKKLLLSDSGFYLCAWRGPNEKLFFGSGTQLSVL.